Sequencing of this T cell receptor beta chain was carried out in a study of radiation and T cells in renal cell carcinoma. Study overall: Nephrectomy followed 15 Gy stereotactic body radiation by 4 weeks.

Details on this clone: The antigen remains unidentified.

The data were produced by immunoSEQ multiplex PCR, yet TCRdb's version contains in-frame clones alone and is incomplete. This sample has some 120,000 clones, with approximately 85% found just once. CDR3 length: 19 residues. With V trimmed by 0 bases and J by 0 bases, 13 bases remained unmatched. The germline V gene has CDR1 SGDLS and CDR2 YYNGEE. Study-level findings and limits: In blood, top tumor clones expanded by 2 weeks, shrinking by 4.

Time point meaning: blood 2 weeks post-SBRT. As for treatment: 15 Gy SBRT to primary tumor, nephrectomy 4 weeks later. This renal cell carcinoma was of the clear cell type. The sample here was blood, taken from a patient whose treatment included radiotherapy and nephrectomy. V and J are TRBV9 and TRBJ2-5; 8 nucleotides agree with TRBD2. The TCR comes from a man aged 50 to 59 with renal cell carcinoma. The CDR3 spells CASSVGPGLGLAYQETQYF. DNA for the CDR3: TGTGCCAGCAGCGTAGGTCCGGGACTAGGTCTAGCGTACCAAGAGACCCAGTACTTC. The full variable domain, rest sourced from reference TRBV9 and TRBJ2-5, is DSGVTQTPKHLITATGQRVTLRCSPRSGDLSVYWYQQSLDQGLQFLIQYYNGEERAKGNILERFSAQQFPDLHSELNLSSLELGDSALYFCASSVGPGLGLAYQETQYFGPGTRLLVL.